This is a list of T cell receptor beta chains from one sample in a study of CD8+ T cells in alopecia areata. Measured with immunoSEQ multiplex PCR; TCRdb has only the in-frame clones, and not every one. Of 150,000 to 200,000 clones listed, less than 70% are singletons. The material was CD4+ T cells sorted from blood, obtained between weeks 49 and 50, from a patient treated with tofacitinib. These receptors were taken from a human donor with alopecia areata. CDR3s include the opening cysteine and the closing phenylalanine or tryptophan. D genes are given only for firm matches. Clone size is shown for a subset of rows, as once, few, many or a class of expanded clone.

d_gene: -; v_gene: TRBV30; j_gene: TRBJ1-6; abundance: -; CDR3nt: TGTGCCTGGAGTGTGAATTCACCCCTCCACTTT; CDR3aa: CAWSVNSPLHF
d_gene: -; v_gene: TRBV7-2; j_gene: TRBJ2-5; abundance: few; CDR3nt: TGTGCCAGCAGCTTAGGACTCGGCCAAGAGACCCAGTACTTC; CDR3aa: CASSLGLGQETQYF
d_gene: -; v_gene: TRBV9; j_gene: TRBJ2-3; abundance: few; CDR3nt: TGTGCCAGCAGCGTAGACGCAGATACGCAGTATTTT; CDR3aa: CASSVDADTQYF
d_gene: -; v_gene: TRBV5-1; j_gene: TRBJ2-7; abundance: -; CDR3nt: TGCGCCAGCAGCCGCACAGGTGCCGCCTACGAGCAGTACTTC; CDR3aa: CASSRTGAAYEQYF
d_gene: TRBD1; v_gene: TRBV5-1; j_gene: TRBJ1-2; abundance: -; CDR3nt: TGCGCCAGCAGTAGGACAGGCAATTATGGCTACACCTTC; CDR3aa: CASSRTGNYGYTF
d_gene: -; v_gene: TRBV29-1; j_gene: TRBJ2-1; abundance: -; CDR3nt: TGCAGCGTTGATAGGGACGCCTACAATGAGCAGTTCTTC; CDR3aa: CSVDRDAYNEQFF
d_gene: -; v_gene: TRBV15; j_gene: TRBJ1-1; abundance: -; CDR3nt: TGTGCCACCAGCTTCGGATTTACTGAAGCTTTCTTT; CDR3aa: CATSFGFTEAFF
d_gene: TRBD2; v_gene: TRBV5-4; j_gene: TRBJ2-5; abundance: -; CDR3nt: TGTGCCAGCAGCCTCGGGGGGACGCAAGAGACCCAGTACTTC; CDR3aa: CASSLGGTQETQYF
d_gene: -; v_gene: TRBV29-1; j_gene: TRBJ1-2; abundance: -; CDR3nt: TGCAGCGCAGAAAGTTCGGGGATGGGCTACACCTTC; CDR3aa: CSAESSGMGYTF
d_gene: -; v_gene: TRBV6-5; j_gene: TRBJ2-7; abundance: -; CDR3nt: TGTGCCAGCGCACTATCCTACGAGCAGTACTTC; CDR3aa: CASALSYEQYF
d_gene: -; v_gene: TRBV30; j_gene: TRBJ1-1; abundance: -; CDR3nt: TGTGCCTGGAGTGTATTGACTGAAGCTTTCTTT; CDR3aa: CAWSVLTEAFF
d_gene: -; v_gene: TRBV5-6; j_gene: TRBJ2-3; abundance: -; CDR3nt: TGTGCCAGCAGCCTGGACTTCACAGATACGCAGTATTTT; CDR3aa: CASSLDFTDTQYF
d_gene: TRBD1; v_gene: TRBV29-1; j_gene: TRBJ2-1; abundance: few; CDR3nt: TGCAGCGTCCGGGACAGCTCCTACAATGAGCAGTTCTTC; CDR3aa: CSVRDSSYNEQFF
d_gene: -; v_gene: TRBV9; j_gene: TRBJ2-6; abundance: -; CDR3nt: TGTGCCAGCAGCGACACTGCTGGGGCCAACGTCCTGACTTTC; CDR3aa: CASSDTAGANVLTF
d_gene: TRBD1; v_gene: TRBV5-1; j_gene: TRBJ2-5; abundance: few; CDR3nt: TGCGCCAGCACCCGGGCTGGGACAGCCGGGGAGACCCAGTACTTC; CDR3aa: CASTRAGTAGETQYF
d_gene: TRBD1; v_gene: TRBV29-1; j_gene: TRBJ1-1; abundance: few; CDR3nt: TGCAGCGTTCGACAGGGTGAAGCTTTCTTT; CDR3aa: CSVRQGEAFF
d_gene: TRBD1; v_gene: TRBV23-1; j_gene: TRBJ2-7; abundance: -; CDR3nt: TGCGCCAGCCGCGGGACAGGACAATACTACGAGCAGTACTTC; CDR3aa: CASRGTGQYYEQYF
d_gene: TRBD1; v_gene: TRBV7-2; j_gene: TRBJ2-7; abundance: few; CDR3nt: TGTGCCAGCAGCTTAGGGACAGGGATTAAAGAGCAGTACTTC; CDR3aa: CASSLGTGIKEQYF
d_gene: -; v_gene: TRBV6-1; j_gene: TRBJ1-5; abundance: -; CDR3nt: TGTGCCAGCAGCCCAAAGGGCAATCAGCCCCAGCATTTT; CDR3aa: CASSPKGNQPQHF
d_gene: -; v_gene: TRBV7-2; j_gene: TRBJ2-5; abundance: -; CDR3nt: TGTGCCAGCAGCTTTCGCGCTGCCCGCACAAGGGGGACCCAGTACTTC; CDR3aa: CASSFRAARTRGTQYF
d_gene: -; v_gene: TRBV29-1; j_gene: TRBJ2-1; abundance: -; CDR3nt: TGCAGTCTCTCGGAGGGGGGGTTATACAATGAGCAGTTCTTC; CDR3aa: CSLSEGGLYNEQFF
d_gene: -; v_gene: TRBV7-3; j_gene: TRBJ2-2; abundance: -; CDR3nt: TGTGCCAGCAGCCCCGACCCCGTTGGAGCCGGGGAGCTGTTTTTT; CDR3aa: CASSPDPVGAGELFF
d_gene: TRBD1; v_gene: TRBV7-8; j_gene: TRBJ2-5; abundance: once; CDR3nt: TGTGCCAGCAGCCCCCGGGGACAGGGAGTTTCGGAGACCCAGTACTTC; CDR3aa: CASSPRGQGVSETQYF
d_gene: -; v_gene: TRBV25-1; j_gene: TRBJ1-1; abundance: -; CDR3nt: TGTGCCAGCATCCGCACGGGGACGGTTAAAGCTTTCTTT; CDR3aa: CASIRTGTVKAFF
d_gene: TRBD1; v_gene: TRBV5-6; j_gene: TRBJ1-6; abundance: many; CDR3nt: TGTGCCAGCTGTCTTACCGGGACAGGGGATTCACCCCTCCACTTT; CDR3aa: CASCLTGTGDSPLHF
d_gene: -; v_gene: TRBV6-5; j_gene: TRBJ2-7; abundance: few; CDR3nt: TGTGCCAGCAGTTACGGGGTATACGGATCCTACGAGCAGTACTTC; CDR3aa: CASSYGVYGSYEQYF
d_gene: -; v_gene: TRBV29-1; j_gene: TRBJ1-2; abundance: -; CDR3nt: TGCAGCGTTGGTTACAGATTTAACTATGGCTACACCTTC; CDR3aa: CSVGYRFNYGYTF
d_gene: TRBD2; v_gene: TRBV6-4; j_gene: TRBJ2-1; abundance: -; CDR3nt: TGTGCCAGCAGTGACCCCTTGGGACTAGGGGTGTTCTTC; CDR3aa: CASSDPLGLGVFF
d_gene: TRBD1; v_gene: TRBV13; j_gene: TRBJ1-6; abundance: -; CDR3nt: TGTGCCAGCAGCCACGACAGGGGAAATTCACCCCTCCACTTT; CDR3aa: CASSHDRGNSPLHF
d_gene: TRBD1; v_gene: TRBV9; j_gene: TRBJ2-1; abundance: -; CDR3nt: TGTGCCAGCAGCGCCCGGACAGGGGATGAGCAGTTCTTC; CDR3aa: CASSARTGDEQFF
d_gene: -; v_gene: TRBV7-2; j_gene: TRBJ2-3; abundance: -; CDR3nt: TGTGCCAGCAGCTTAATGGCGGGCCGGGGGTCCACAGATACGCAGTATTTT; CDR3aa: CASSLMAGRGSTDTQYF
d_gene: TRBD2; v_gene: TRBV5-6; j_gene: TRBJ2-6; abundance: -; CDR3nt: TGTGCCAGCAGCTTGGACCGCCTGGCGGGGGGCTCTGGGGCCAACGTCCTGACTTTC; CDR3aa: CASSLDRLAGGSGANVLTF
d_gene: TRBD1; v_gene: TRBV28; j_gene: TRBJ2-7; abundance: -; CDR3nt: TGTGCCAGCAGTCCCGGGACAGGCACCTACGAGCAGTACTTC; CDR3aa: CASSPGTGTYEQYF
d_gene: TRBD1; v_gene: TRBV30; j_gene: TRBJ1-1; abundance: -; CDR3nt: TGTGCCTGGACCCTGGACAGGGGGTTTGGCACTGAAGCTTTCTTT; CDR3aa: CAWTLDRGFGTEAFF
d_gene: -; v_gene: TRBV15; j_gene: TRBJ2-7; abundance: -; CDR3nt: TGTGCCACCAGCAGTAGCCAGGGGGAGCAGTACTTC; CDR3aa: CATSSSQGEQYF
d_gene: -; v_gene: TRBV5-1; j_gene: TRBJ2-2; abundance: -; CDR3nt: TGCGCCAGCAGCTGGGACGCGAACACCGGGGAGCTGTTTTTT; CDR3aa: CASSWDANTGELFF
d_gene: TRBD1; v_gene: TRBV9; j_gene: TRBJ1-1; abundance: -; CDR3nt: TGTGCCAGCAGCGGACAGGGGGCGCGTGGGAACACTGAAGCTTTCTTT; CDR3aa: CASSGQGARGNTEAFF
d_gene: -; v_gene: TRBV7-2; j_gene: TRBJ1-2; abundance: -; CDR3nt: TGTGCCAGCAGCTTTAGTTGGGGCGCAGGAGCCTATGGCTACACCTTC; CDR3aa: CASSFSWGAGAYGYTF
d_gene: -; v_gene: TRBV7-9; j_gene: TRBJ1-2; abundance: -; CDR3nt: TGTGCCAGCAGCCCCTCTTTGGAAGCGGACTATGGCTACACCTTC; CDR3aa: CASSPSLEADYGYTF
d_gene: TRBD1; v_gene: TRBV30; j_gene: TRBJ1-2; abundance: -; CDR3nt: TGTGCCTGGAGTGTAGGGACAGGGCTTGGCTACACCTTC; CDR3aa: CAWSVGTGLGYTF
d_gene: -; v_gene: TRBV5-1; j_gene: TRBJ1-1; abundance: -; CDR3nt: TGCGCCAGCAGCTTGAGCGGGACTTCTGAAGCTTTCTTT; CDR3aa: CASSLSGTSEAFF
d_gene: -; v_gene: TRBV29-1; j_gene: TRBJ1-1; abundance: -; CDR3nt: TGCAGCGGTGGGCGGGAAGCTTTCTTT; CDR3aa: CSGGREAFF
d_gene: -; v_gene: TRBV30; j_gene: TRBJ1-5; abundance: few; CDR3nt: TGTGCCTGGAGTGTAGGACCAACCCGGCCCCAGCATTTT; CDR3aa: CAWSVGPTRPQHF
d_gene: TRBD1; v_gene: TRBV29-1; j_gene: TRBJ1-1; abundance: few; CDR3nt: TGCAGCGCCCTGGGACAGGTAATTGACACTGAAGCTTTCTTT; CDR3aa: CSALGQVIDTEAFF
d_gene: -; v_gene: TRBV2; j_gene: TRBJ2-3; abundance: many; CDR3nt: TGTGCCAGCAGTGAGTCCCTACGGGCGTGGCGGGGCACAGATACGCAGTATTTT; CDR3aa: CASSESLRAWRGTDTQYF
d_gene: -; v_gene: TRBV9; j_gene: TRBJ1-2; abundance: -; CDR3nt: TGTGCCAGCAGCGTAGGGACGGATGGCTACACCTTC; CDR3aa: CASSVGTDGYTF
d_gene: -; v_gene: TRBV30; j_gene: TRBJ2-7; abundance: once; CDR3nt: TGTGCCTGGAGTGTACAGGGTACCTACGAGCAGTACTTC; CDR3aa: CAWSVQGTYEQYF
d_gene: TRBD1; v_gene: TRBV9; j_gene: TRBJ1-6; abundance: -; CDR3nt: TGTGCCAGCAGCGTAGCGGGACAGAGGAATTCACCCCTCCACTTT; CDR3aa: CASSVAGQRNSPLHF
d_gene: -; v_gene: TRBV5-5; j_gene: TRBJ2-2; abundance: few; CDR3nt: TGTGCCAGCAGCTTGCACGGGGAGCTGTTTTTT; CDR3aa: CASSLHGELFF
d_gene: -; v_gene: TRBV9; j_gene: TRBJ2-2; abundance: once; CDR3nt: TGTGCCAGCAGCGTATCACCGTCGGTAGGGCGAAACACCGGGGAGCTGTTTTTT; CDR3aa: CASSVSPSVGRNTGELFF
d_gene: TRBD1; v_gene: TRBV29-1; j_gene: TRBJ1-2; abundance: -; CDR3nt: TGCAGCGTTTCCCGGACAGGTCATGGCTACACCTTC; CDR3aa: CSVSRTGHGYTF
d_gene: -; v_gene: TRBV10-3; j_gene: TRBJ1-2; abundance: -; CDR3nt: TGTGCCATCAGTGACCCCTATGGCTACACCTTC; CDR3aa: CAISDPYGYTF
d_gene: TRBD1; v_gene: TRBV4-3; j_gene: TRBJ1-1; abundance: -; CDR3nt: TGCGCCAGCAGCCAAGGGCCGGGACAGGGGGGAAGCACTGAAGCTTTCTTT; CDR3aa: CASSQGPGQGGSTEAFF
d_gene: -; v_gene: TRBV2; j_gene: TRBJ1-6; abundance: -; CDR3nt: TGTGCCAGCAGTGGTGGCTTATCCCCCCTCCACTTT; CDR3aa: CASSGGLSPLHF
d_gene: -; v_gene: TRBV29-1; j_gene: TRBJ1-2; abundance: -; CDR3nt: TGCAGCGTCCAGGTGTTAGGGGGGGATGGCTACACCTTC; CDR3aa: CSVQVLGGDGYTF
d_gene: -; v_gene: TRBV30; j_gene: TRBJ1-1; abundance: -; CDR3nt: TGTGCCTGGAGTGTAGGGACTGAAGCTTTCTTT; CDR3aa: CAWSVGTEAFF
d_gene: TRBD1; v_gene: TRBV2; j_gene: TRBJ2-1; abundance: -; CDR3nt: TGTGCCAGCAGCACAGGGGGCAATGAGCAGTTCTTC; CDR3aa: CASSTGGNEQFF
d_gene: -; v_gene: TRBV25-1; j_gene: TRBJ2-6; abundance: few; CDR3nt: TGTGCCAGCAGTGAACCCAGGATTGGTAAGGCCAACGTCCTGACTTTC; CDR3aa: CASSEPRIGKANVLTF
d_gene: -; v_gene: TRBV2; j_gene: TRBJ2-6; abundance: -; CDR3nt: TGTGCCAGCAGTGACAGGGTATCTCCTGGGGCCAACGTCCTGACTTTC; CDR3aa: CASSDRVSPGANVLTF
d_gene: -; v_gene: TRBV13; j_gene: TRBJ2-3; abundance: -; CDR3nt: TGTGCCAGCAGCTTACGGGTCGGGGGCACTAGCACAGATACGCAGTATTTT; CDR3aa: CASSLRVGGTSTDTQYF